This T cell receptor beta chain was recorded in a study of technical replicates of blood from several donors. TCRdb keeps only in-frame clones here, not all; method: immunoSEQ multiplex PCR. This sample has 85,000 to 100,000 clones, with around 95% found just once. CDR1 is LGHNT, CDR2 FRNRAP, per germline. The CDR3 totals 12 residues. V shed 6 bases and J shed 2 bases, with 7 bases lying between them. The V and J genes are TRBV12-5 and TRBJ2-5; no clear D. Input material: T cells isolated from PBMCs. The receptor comes from a human donor in good health. In nucleotides, the CDR3 is TGTGCTAGTGGCCAGAATCAAGAGACCCAGTACTTC. This encodes CASGQNQETQYF.